This T cell receptor beta chain was recovered during a study of T cells after yellow fever vaccination. Study-level information: It was SMART-Seq v4 Ultra Low Input that prepared the fractions with low cell numbers. Study-level findings and limits: Subsequent booster samples again held most clones from primary vaccination (96% CD4, nearly 90% CD8). Any FACS-sorted repertoire could hold abundant clonotypes that contaminate it from the bulk population.

Template switching by 5'RACE produced TCR cDNA, adding a universal primer site and UMIs. From the 5' RACE reads, TCRdb called clonotypes with MiXCR, one entry per CDR3 protein. The sample shows about 26,000 distinct CDR3 sequences, 4% to 5.5% of them seen only once. The sample holds many counts of this clonotype. The germline CDR1 and CDR2 sequences are LGHNA and YSLEER. This CDR3 spans 16 amino acids. V lost 4 bases, J lost 5 bases, and 11 bases stayed unmatched. The sequence came from a man younger than 35 who received the YFV17D yellow fever vaccine. Sequenced here: PBMCs, either bulk or a sorted T-cell subset (CD4+, CD8+, memory, or dextramer-sorted; not recorded which), sampled on the day of the yellow fever booster vaccination. The chain links TRBV4-3 to TRBJ2-3; 8 positions match TRBD2. The CDR3, as DNA: TGCGCCAGCAGCCCCTATGGGGCGGGGGGCGGAGATACGCAGTATTTT. The encoded protein is CASSPYGAGGGDTQYF.